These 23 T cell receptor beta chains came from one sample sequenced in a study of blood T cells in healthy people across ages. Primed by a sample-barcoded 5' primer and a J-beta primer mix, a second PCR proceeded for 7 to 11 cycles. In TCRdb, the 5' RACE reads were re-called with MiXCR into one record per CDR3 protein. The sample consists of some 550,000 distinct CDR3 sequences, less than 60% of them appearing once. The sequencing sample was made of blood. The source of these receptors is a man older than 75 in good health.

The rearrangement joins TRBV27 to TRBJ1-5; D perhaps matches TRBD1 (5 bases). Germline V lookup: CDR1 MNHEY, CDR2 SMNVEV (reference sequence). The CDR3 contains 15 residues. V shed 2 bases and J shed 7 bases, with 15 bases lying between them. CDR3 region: CASSLEDTGLQPQHF. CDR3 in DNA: TGTGCCAGCAGTTTAGAGGACACGGGACTACAGCCCCAGCATTTT.

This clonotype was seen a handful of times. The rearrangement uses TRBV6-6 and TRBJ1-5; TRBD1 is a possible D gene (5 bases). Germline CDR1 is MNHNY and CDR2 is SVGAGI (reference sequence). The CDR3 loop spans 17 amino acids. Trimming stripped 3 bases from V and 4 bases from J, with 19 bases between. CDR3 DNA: TGTGCCAGCAGTTATTACCGAAGGGGTGGGGGGAATCAGCCCCAGCATTTT. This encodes CASSYYRRGGGNQPQHF.

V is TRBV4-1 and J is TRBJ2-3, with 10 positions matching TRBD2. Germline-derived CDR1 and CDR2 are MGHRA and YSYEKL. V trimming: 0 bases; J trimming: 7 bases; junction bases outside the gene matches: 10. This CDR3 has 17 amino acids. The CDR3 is CASSQDLRTSGTNTQYF. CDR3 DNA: TGCGCCAGCAGCCAAGATCTAAGGACTAGCGGAACAAATACGCAGTATTTT.

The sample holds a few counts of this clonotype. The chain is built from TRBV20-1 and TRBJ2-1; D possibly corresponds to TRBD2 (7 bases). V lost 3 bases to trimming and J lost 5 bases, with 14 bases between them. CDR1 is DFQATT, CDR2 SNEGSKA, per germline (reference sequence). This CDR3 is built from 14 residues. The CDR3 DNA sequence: TGCAGTGCTAGTGGCGGGGGCCCGAACAATGAGCAGTTCTTC. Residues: CSASGGGPNNEQFF.

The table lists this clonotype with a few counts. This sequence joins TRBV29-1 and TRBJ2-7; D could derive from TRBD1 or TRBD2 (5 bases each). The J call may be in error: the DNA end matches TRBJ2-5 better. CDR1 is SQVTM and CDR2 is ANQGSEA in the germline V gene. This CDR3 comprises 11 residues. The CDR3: CSVPRGETQYF. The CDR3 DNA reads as TGCAGCGTCCCACGGGGCGAGACCCAGTACTTC.

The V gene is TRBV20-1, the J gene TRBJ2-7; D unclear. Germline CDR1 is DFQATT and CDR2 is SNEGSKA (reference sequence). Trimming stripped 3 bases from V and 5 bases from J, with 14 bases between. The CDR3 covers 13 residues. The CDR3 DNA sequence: TGCAGTGCTAGGACCTTGGCGTCCCACGAGCAGTACTTC. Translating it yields CSARTLASHEQYF.

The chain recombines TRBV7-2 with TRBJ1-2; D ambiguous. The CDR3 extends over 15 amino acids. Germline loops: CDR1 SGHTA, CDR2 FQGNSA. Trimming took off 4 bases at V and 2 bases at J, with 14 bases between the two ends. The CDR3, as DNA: TGTGCCAGCAGCTCCGCCCCGACACGGAACTATGGCTACACCTTC. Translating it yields CASSSAPTRNYGYTF.

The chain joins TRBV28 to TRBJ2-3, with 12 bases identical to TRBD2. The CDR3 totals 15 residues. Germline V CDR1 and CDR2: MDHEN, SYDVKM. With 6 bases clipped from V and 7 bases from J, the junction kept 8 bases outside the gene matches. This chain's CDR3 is CASSLIGLAGNTQYF. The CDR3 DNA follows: TGTGCCAGCAGCTTGATCGGACTAGCGGGAAATACGCAGTATTTT.

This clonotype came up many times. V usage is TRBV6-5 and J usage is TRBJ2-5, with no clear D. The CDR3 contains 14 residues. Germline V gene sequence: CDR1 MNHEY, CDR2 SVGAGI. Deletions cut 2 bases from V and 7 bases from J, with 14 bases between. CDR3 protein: CASSYRGPDGTQYF. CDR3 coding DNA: TGTGCCAGCAGTTACCGAGGTCCGGATGGGACCCAGTACTTC.

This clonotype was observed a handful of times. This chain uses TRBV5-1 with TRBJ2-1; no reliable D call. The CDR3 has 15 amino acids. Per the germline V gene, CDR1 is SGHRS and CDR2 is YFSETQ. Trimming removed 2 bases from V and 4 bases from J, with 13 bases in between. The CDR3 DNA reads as TGCGCCAGCAGCTTAGAAGTCCCTAAGTACAATGAGCAGTTCTTC. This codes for CASSLEVPKYNEQFF.

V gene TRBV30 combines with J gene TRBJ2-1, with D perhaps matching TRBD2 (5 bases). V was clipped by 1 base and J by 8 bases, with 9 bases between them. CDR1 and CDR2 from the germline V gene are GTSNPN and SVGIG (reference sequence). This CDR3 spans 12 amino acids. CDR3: CAWSDGVHEQFF. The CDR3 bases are TGTGCCTGGAGTGACGGGGTCCATGAGCAGTTCTTC.

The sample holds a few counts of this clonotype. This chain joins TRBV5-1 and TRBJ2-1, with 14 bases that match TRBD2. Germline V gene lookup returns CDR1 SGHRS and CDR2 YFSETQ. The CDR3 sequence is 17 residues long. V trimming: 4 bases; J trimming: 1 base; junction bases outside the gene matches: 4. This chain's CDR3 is CASSTRTSGRSYNEQFF. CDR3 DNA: TGCGCCAGCAGCACCCGGACTAGCGGGAGGTCCTACAATGAGCAGTTCTTC.

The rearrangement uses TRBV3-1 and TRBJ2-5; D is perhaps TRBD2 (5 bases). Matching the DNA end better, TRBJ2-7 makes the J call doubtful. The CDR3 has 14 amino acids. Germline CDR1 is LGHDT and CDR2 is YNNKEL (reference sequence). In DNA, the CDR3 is TGTGCCAGCAGCCTAAGCGTTAGCGTCTACGAGCAGTACTTC. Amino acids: CASSLSVSVYEQYF.

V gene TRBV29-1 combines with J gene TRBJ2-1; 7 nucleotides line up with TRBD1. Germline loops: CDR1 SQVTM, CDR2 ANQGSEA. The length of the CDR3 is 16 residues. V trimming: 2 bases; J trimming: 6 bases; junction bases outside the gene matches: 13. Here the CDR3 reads CSVEPSRGPLGNEQFF. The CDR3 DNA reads TGCAGCGTTGAACCCTCGAGGGGGCCTCTAGGCAATGAGCAGTTCTTC.

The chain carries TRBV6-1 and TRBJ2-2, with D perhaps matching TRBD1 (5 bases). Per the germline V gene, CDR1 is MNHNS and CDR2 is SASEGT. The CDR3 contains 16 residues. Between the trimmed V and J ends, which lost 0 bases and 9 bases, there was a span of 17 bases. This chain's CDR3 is CASSEALASGSRELFF. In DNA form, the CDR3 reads TGTGCCAGCAGTGAAGCGCTGGCTTCAGGGTCCCGGGAGCTGTTTTTT.

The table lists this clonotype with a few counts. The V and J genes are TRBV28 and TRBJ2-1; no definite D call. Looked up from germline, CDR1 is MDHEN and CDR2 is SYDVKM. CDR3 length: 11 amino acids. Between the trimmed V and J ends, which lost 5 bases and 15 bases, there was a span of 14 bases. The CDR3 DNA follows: TGTGCCAGCAGTCGCCGATCCGGCACGTTCTTC. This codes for CASSRRSGTFF.

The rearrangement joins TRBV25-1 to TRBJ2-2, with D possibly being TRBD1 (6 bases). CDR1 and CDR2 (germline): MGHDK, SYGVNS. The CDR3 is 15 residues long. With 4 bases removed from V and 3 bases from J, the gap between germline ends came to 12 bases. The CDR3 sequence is CASSAGQIHTGELFF. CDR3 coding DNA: TGTGCCAGCAGTGCCGGACAGATTCACACCGGGGAGCTGTTTTTT.

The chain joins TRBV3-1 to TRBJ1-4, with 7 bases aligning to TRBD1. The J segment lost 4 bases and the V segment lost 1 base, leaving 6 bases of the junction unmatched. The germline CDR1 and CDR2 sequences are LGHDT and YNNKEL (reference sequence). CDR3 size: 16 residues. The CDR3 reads CASSQAPGDSNEKLFF. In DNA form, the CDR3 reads TGTGCCAGCAGCCAAGCTCCGGGGGACAGTAATGAAAAACTGTTTTTT.

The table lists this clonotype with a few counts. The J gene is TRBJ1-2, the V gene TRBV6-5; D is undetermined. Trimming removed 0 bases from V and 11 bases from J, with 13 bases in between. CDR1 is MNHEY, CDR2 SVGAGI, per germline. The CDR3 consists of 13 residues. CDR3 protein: CASSYSLGPIYTF. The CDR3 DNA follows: TGTGCCAGCAGTTACTCCCTGGGTCCTATATACACCTTC.

The CDR3 sequence is CASSLYRGTGGDEQYF. CDR3 DNA sequence: TGTGCCAGCAGTTTATATAGGGGGACAGGGGGCGACGAGCAGTACTTC. The chain couples TRBV12-3 or TRBV12-4 to TRBJ2-5; 12 positions agree with TRBD1. The DNA end lines up better with TRBJ2-7; the J call may be wrong. This CDR3 comprises 16 residues.

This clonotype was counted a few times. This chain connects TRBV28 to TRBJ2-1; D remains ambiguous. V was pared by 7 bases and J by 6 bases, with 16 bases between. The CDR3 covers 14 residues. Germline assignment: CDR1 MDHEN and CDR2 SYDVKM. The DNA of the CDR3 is TGTGCCAGCACCGACCTCTGGACCTCCAATGAGCAGTTCTTC. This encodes CASTDLWTSNEQFF.

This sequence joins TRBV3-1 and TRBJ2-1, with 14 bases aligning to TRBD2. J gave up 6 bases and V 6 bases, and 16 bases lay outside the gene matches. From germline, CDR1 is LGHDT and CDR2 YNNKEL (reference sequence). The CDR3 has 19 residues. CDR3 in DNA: TGTGCCAGCAGTCATCCGGGACTAGCGGGAGTGGCGTTTAGCAATGAGCAGTTCTTC. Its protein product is CASSHPGLAGVAFSNEQFF.

Written as DNA, the CDR3 is TGTGCCATCAGTGAGGCAGGGGGTGGCTACACCTTC. Translation gives CAISEAGGGYTF. The chain employs TRBV10-3 and TRBJ1-2; 7 bases fit TRBD1. V was clipped by 2 bases and J by 7 bases; unmatched bases: 1. This CDR3 has 12 amino acids. Germline values: CDR1 ENHRY, CDR2 SYGVKD.